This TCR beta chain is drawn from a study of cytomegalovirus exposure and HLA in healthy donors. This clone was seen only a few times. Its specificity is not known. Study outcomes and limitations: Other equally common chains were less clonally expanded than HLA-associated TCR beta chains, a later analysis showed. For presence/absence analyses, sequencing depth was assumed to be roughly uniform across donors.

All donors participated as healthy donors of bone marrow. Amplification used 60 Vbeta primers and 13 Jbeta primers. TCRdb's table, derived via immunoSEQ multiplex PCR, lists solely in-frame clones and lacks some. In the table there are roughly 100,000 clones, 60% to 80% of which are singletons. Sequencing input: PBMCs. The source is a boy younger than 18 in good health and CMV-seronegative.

CDR3 in amino acids: CASSLEARSPLHF. CDR3 nucleotides: TGTGCCAGCAGCTTAGAGGCGAGGTCACCCCTCCACTTT. V usage is TRBV7-2 and J usage is TRBJ1-6; no clear D gene. This CDR3 is 13 amino acids long. CDR1 and CDR2 from the germline V gene are SGHTA and FQGNSA. Trimming took off 1 base at V and 10 bases at J, with 8 bases between the two ends.